The clone carrying this T cell receptor (beta chain) was recorded only once. Measured with immunoSEQ multiplex PCR; TCRdb has only the in-frame clones, and not every one. The sample lists about 40,000 clones, nearly 90% occurring once. The CDR3 sequence is 16 residues long. Trimming at V came to 6 bases and at J to 9 bases, leaving 14 bases not matched to a gene. Germline V lookup: CDR1 SGDLS, CDR2 YYNGEE. The data stem from a study of T cell changes during pregnancy in multiple sclerosis. V gene TRBV9 combines with J gene TRBJ2-1; 11 bases map to TRBD2. Sequences were derived from CD8+ T cells from peripheral blood mononuclear cells, sampled in the first trimester of pregnancy. The receptor was isolated from a female donor with multiple sclerosis, enrolled in a pregnancy study. CDR3 in amino acids: CASTSVSGGAYGEQFF. In DNA, the CDR3 is TGTGCCAGCACCTCTGTTAGCGGGGGGGCCTACGGTGAGCAGTTCTTC. Based on the CDR3 plus reference TRBV9 and TRBJ2-1, the full variable domain is DSGVTQTPKHLITATGQRVTLRCSPRSGDLSVYWYQQSLDQGLQFLIQYYNGEERAKGNILERFSAQQFPDLHSELNLSSLELGDSALYFCASTSVSGGAYGEQFFGPGTRLTVL.